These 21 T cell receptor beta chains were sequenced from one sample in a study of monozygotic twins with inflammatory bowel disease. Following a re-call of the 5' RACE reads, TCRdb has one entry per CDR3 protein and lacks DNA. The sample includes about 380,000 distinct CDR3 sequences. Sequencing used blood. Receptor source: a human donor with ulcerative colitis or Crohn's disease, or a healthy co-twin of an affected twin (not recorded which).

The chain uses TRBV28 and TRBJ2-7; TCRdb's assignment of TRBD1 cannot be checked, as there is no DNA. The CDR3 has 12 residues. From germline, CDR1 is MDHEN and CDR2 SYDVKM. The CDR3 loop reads CATQGTRYEQYF.

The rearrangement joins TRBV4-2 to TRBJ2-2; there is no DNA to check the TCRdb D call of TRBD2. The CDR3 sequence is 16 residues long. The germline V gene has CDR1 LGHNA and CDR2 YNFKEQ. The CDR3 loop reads CASSPIAGGNTGELFF.

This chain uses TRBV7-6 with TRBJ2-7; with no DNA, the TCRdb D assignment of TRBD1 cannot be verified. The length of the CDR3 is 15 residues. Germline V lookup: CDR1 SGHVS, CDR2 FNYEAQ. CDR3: CASSLEGRGPYEQYF.

CDR3 sequence: CASSFSATGTYEQYF. The V call is TRBV27, the J call TRBJ2-7; the D gene TCRdb calls, TRBD1, cannot be checked with no DNA. The CDR3 is made up of 15 amino acids. Per the germline V gene, CDR1 is MNHEY and CDR2 is SMNVEV (reference sequence).

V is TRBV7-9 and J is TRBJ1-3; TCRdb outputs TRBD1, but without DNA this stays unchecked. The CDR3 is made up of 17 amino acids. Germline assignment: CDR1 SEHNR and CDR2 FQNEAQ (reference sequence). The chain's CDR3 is CASSLRGGGLPGNTIYF.

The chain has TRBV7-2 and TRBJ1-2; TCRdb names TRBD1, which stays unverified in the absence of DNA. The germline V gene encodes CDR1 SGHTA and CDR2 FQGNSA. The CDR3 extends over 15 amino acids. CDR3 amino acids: CASSSPGQGAWGYTF.

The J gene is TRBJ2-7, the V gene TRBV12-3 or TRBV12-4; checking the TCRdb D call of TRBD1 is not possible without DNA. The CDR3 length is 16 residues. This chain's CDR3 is CASTQEAGGAVDEQYF.

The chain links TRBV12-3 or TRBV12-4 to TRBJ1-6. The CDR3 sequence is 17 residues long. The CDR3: CASSLSGLPLNNSPLHF.

The CDR3 reads CSAKTSGGRMSYNEQFF. V and J are TRBV20-1 and TRBJ2-1; there is no DNA to check the TCRdb D call of TRBD2. The CDR3 totals 17 residues. Germline CDR1 and CDR2: DFQATT and SNEGSKA (reference sequence).

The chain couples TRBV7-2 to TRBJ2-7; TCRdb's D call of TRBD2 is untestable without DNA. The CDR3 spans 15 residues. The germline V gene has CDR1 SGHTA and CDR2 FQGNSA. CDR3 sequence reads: CASTPGLAGSYEQYF.

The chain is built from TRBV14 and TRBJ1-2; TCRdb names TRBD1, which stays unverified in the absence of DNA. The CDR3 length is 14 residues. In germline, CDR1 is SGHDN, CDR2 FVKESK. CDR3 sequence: CASSQDHRNYGYTF.

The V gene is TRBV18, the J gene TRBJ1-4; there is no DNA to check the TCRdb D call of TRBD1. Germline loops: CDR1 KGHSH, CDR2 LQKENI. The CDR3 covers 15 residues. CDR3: CASSPPSLRGEKLFF. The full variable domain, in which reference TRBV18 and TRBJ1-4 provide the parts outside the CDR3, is NAGVMQNPRHLVRRRGQEARLRCSPMKGHSHVYWYRQLPEEGLKFMVYLQKENIIDESGMPKERFSAEFPKEGPSILRIQQVVRGDSAAYFCASSPPSLRGEKLFFGSGTQLSVL.

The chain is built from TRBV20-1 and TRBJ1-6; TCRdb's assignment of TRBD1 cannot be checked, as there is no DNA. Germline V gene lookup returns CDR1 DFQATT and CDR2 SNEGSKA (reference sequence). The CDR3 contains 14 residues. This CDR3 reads CSAEHKDKGSPLHF.

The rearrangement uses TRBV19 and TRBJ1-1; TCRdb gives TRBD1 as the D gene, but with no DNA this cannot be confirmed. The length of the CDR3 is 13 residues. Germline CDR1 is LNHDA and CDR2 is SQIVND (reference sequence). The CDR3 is CASRGKAGEEAFF.

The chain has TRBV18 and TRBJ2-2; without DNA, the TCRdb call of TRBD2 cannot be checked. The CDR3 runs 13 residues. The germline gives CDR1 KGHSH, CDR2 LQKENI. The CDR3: CASRTLDTGELFF. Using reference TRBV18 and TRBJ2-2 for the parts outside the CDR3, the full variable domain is NAGVMQNPRHLVRRRGQEARLRCSPMKGHSHVYWYRQLPEEGLKFMVYLQKENIIDESGMPKERFSAEFPKEGPSILRIQQVVRGDSAAYFCASRTLDTGELFFGEGSRLTVL.

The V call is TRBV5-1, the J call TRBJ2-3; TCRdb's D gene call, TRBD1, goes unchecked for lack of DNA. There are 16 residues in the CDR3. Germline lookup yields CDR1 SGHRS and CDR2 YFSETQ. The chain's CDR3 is CASSPGGQLGTDTQYF.

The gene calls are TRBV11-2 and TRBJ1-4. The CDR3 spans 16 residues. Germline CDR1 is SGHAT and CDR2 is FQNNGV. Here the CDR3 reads CASSNPVKPTNEKLFF.

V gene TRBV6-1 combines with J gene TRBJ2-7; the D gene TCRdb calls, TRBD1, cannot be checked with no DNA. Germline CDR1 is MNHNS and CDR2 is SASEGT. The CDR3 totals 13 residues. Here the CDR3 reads CASSERPGYEQYF.

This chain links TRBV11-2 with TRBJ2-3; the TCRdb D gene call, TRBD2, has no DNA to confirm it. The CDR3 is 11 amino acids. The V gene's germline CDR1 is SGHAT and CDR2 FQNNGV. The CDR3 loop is CASGLENTQYF.

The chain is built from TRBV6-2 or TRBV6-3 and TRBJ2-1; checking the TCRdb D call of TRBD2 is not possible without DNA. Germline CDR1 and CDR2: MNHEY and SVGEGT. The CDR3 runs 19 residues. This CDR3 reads CASSPTGLAGGDSRNEQFF.

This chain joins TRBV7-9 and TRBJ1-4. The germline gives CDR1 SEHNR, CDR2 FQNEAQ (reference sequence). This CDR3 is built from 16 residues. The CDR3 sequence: CASSQHGDTANEKLFF.